The 12 T cell receptor beta chains given below trace back to one sample, sequenced in a study of technical replicates of blood from a few donors (TCRdb year 2017). Library creation used the immunoSEQ multiplex PCR assay. Held by TCRdb, this immuneACCESS table contains in-frame sequences only and omits some clones. Under half of the omission traces to an unresolved V gene where checked; the cause of the rest is unknown. The sample table records approximately 70,000 clones; more than 95% of these occur just once. The ten largest clones capture around 0.15% of the sample. The sample consisted of T cells isolated from PBMCs. These receptor sequences come from a human donor in good health.

The V and J genes are TRBV6-4 and TRBJ2-7; 10 bases match TRBD2. Germline V gene sequence: CDR1 MRHNA, CDR2 SNTAGT. This CDR3 is built from 18 residues. J was trimmed by 3 bases and V by 4 bases; bases with no gene match: 15. DNA of the CDR3: TGTGCCAGCAGTGCCCTAGCGGGAGAGCCCCCCTTCTTCTACGAGCAGTACTTC. It codes for CASSALAGEPPFFYEQYF.

The gene calls are TRBV5-1 and TRBJ1-1; D might be TRBD1 (6 bases). V gave up 4 bases and J gave up 1 base, with 20 bases separating them. CDR3 length: 17 residues. CDR1 and CDR2 from the germline V gene are SGHRS and YFSETQ. The CDR3 protein is CASSDPGPGETNTEAFF. CDR3 bases: TGCGCCAGCAGCGATCCCGGGCCAGGGGAGACGAACACTGAAGCTTTCTTT.

This rearrangement joins TRBV18 to TRBJ2-7; maybe TRBD1 (6 bases). The germline gives CDR1 KGHSH, CDR2 LQKENI. Trimming took 2 bases from V and 2 from J, leaving 16 bases between them. The CDR3 is 16 amino acids. The CDR3 DNA follows: TGTGCCAGCTCACCAGTCGGCAGGGGCCCAACCTACGAGCAGTACTTC. This translates into CASSPVGRGPTYEQYF.

The chain uses TRBV7-9 and TRBJ1-2; 7 nucleotides align to TRBD1. V gave up 6 bases and J gave up 5 bases; unmatched junction bases: 6. CDR3 length equals 13 residues. CDR1 and CDR2 from the germline V gene are SEHNR and FQNEAQ (reference sequence). The CDR3 spells CASSSDREYGYTF. DNA for the CDR3: TGTGCCAGCAGTTCCGACAGGGAATATGGCTACACCTTC.

The chain combines TRBV6-5 with TRBJ1-2; D may be TRBD1 (6 bases). CDR1 is MNHEY and CDR2 is SVGAGI in the germline V gene. The V gene lost 4 bases and the J gene lost 9 bases, with 12 bases spanning the gap. The CDR3 loop spans 12 amino acids. The CDR3 region has the DNA TGTGCCAGCAGTTCTGGGCAGGGGAGCTACACCTTC. It codes for CASSSGQGSYTF.

The chain employs TRBV19 and TRBJ2-4, with a tentative D call TRBD2 (6 bases). V lost 5 bases and J lost 8, with 13 bases in between. Germline V gene sequence: CDR1 LNHDA, CDR2 SQIVND (reference sequence). This CDR3 has 13 amino acids. CDR3 bases: TGTGCCAGTAGTCCTCGAGGGGAGGACATTCAGTACTTC. Residues: CASSPRGEDIQYF.

The V and J genes are TRBV28 and TRBJ1-2; D remains unclear. The germline V gene encodes CDR1 MDHEN and CDR2 SYDVKM. Trimming stripped 7 bases from V and 4 bases from J, with 10 bases between. This CDR3 is 12 amino acids long. The CDR3: CASTRGAYGYTF. DNA for the CDR3: TGTGCCAGCACCCGGGGAGCCTATGGCTACACCTTC.

DNA for the CDR3: TGTGCCATCAGTGAGTGGGAAGAGGGGGGGTCTGATGAGCAGTTCTTC. Amino acids: CAISEWEEGGSDEQFF. The gene calls are TRBV10-3 and TRBJ2-1; D may be TRBD2 (7 bases). The length of the CDR3 is 16 residues. V was shortened by 1 base and J by 8 bases, with 18 bases between the two germline ends. Germline V gene sequence: CDR1 ENHRY, CDR2 SYGVKD.

The chain uses TRBV18 and TRBJ2-7, with 7 positions matching TRBD1. There are 14 residues in the CDR3. V shed 3 bases and J 1 base; nucleotides not matched to a gene: 3. Germline V gene lookup returns CDR1 KGHSH and CDR2 LQKENI. The CDR3 reads CASSPNRGSYEQYF. In nucleotides, the CDR3 is TGTGCCAGCTCACCCAACAGGGGTTCCTACGAGCAGTACTTC. The whole variable domain, filled in from reference TRBV18 and TRBJ2-7, reads NAGVMQNPRHLVRRRGQEARLRCSPMKGHSHVYWYRQLPEEGLKFMVYLQKENIIDESGMPKERFSAEFPKEGPSILRIQQVVRGDSAAYFCASSPNRGSYEQYFGPGTRLTVT.

The V gene is TRBV6-6, the J gene TRBJ2-7, with a tentative D call TRBD1 (5 bases). Trimming stripped 7 bases from V and 6 bases from J, with 13 bases between. Germline CDR1 and CDR2: MNHNY and SVGAGI (reference sequence). The CDR3 runs to 12 residues. CDR3 sequence (DNA): TGTGCCAGCATGAAGGGGCTGGGCGAGCAGTACTTC. Translation: CASMKGLGEQYF.

V is TRBV9 and J is TRBJ2-2; the match to TRBD2 covers 7 bases. Trimming at V came to 3 bases and at J to 4 bases, leaving 15 bases not matched to a gene. Germline CDR1 reads SGDLS; CDR2 reads YYNGEE. The CDR3 runs 18 residues. DNA of the CDR3: TGTGCCAGCAGCGCGAGAGGAGCGGGGTATAAAGGCACCGGGGAGCTGTTTTTT. It codes for CASSARGAGYKGTGELFF.

The CDR3 sequence is CATLEPGTGYQPQHF. The CDR3 bases are TGTGCCACCCTCGAGCCCGGGACAGGGTATCAGCCCCAGCATTTT. V usage is TRBV15 and J usage is TRBJ1-5; 9 bases are a match to TRBD1. J gave up 5 bases and V 8 bases, and 10 bases lay outside the gene matches. Germline CDR1 reads LNHNV; CDR2 reads YYDKDF (reference sequence). The CDR3 runs 15 residues.